Below are 29 T cell receptor beta chains sequenced from a single sample in a study of control samples from healthy donors and cancer patients (dated by TCRdb to about 2020). Library construction relied on the immunoSEQ multiplex PCR assay. TCRdb obtained this table from immuneACCESS and retained in-frame rearrangements with V and J assigned. These tables miss some clones; where compared with another copy, unresolved V genes account for less than half of the shortfall, and the remainder is unexplained. For this sample the table gives 150,000 to 200,000 clones, of which about 90% were detected only once. Together, the top ten hold around 2.2% of the sample. Material for sequencing was blood. Receptors were obtained from a woman aged 40 to 50 in good health.

This rearrangement joins TRBV11-2 to TRBJ2-2; D may correspond to TRBD1 or TRBD2 (5 bases each). The V end lost 7 bases, the J end lost 5 bases, and 8 bases lay between the germline ends. Looked up from germline, CDR1 is SGHAT and CDR2 is FQNNGV. The CDR3 consists of 12 residues. The CDR3 DNA reads as TGTGCCAGCAAGAGGGGAACCGGGGAGCTGTTTTTT. Its protein product is CASKRGTGELFF.

The chain is built from TRBV10-3 and TRBJ1-1; a possible D gene is TRBD1 (5 bases). V shed 6 bases and J shed 4 bases, with 15 bases lying between them. Germline-derived CDR1 and CDR2 are ENHRY and SYGVKD. The CDR3 length is 14 residues. CDR3 residues: CAISGGTSGTEAFF. The CDR3 region has the DNA TGTGCCATCAGCGGGGGGACCTCGGGCACTGAAGCTTTCTTT.

This clone showed up just a few times. The chain combines TRBV27 with TRBJ1-1; D unclear. Germline-derived CDR1 and CDR2 are MNHEY and SMNVEV (reference sequence). With 6 bases removed from V and 3 bases from J, the gap between germline ends came to 11 bases. The CDR3 totals 13 residues. In nucleotides, the CDR3 is TGTGCCAGCAGGCTCGCCGGGGACACTGAAGCTTTCTTT. It translates to CASRLAGDTEAFF.

In DNA form, the CDR3 reads TGTGCCAGCAGCCTCAGCTCCTATAATTCACCCCTCCACTTT. This translates into CASSLSSYNSPLHF. The genes are TRBV7-6 and TRBJ1-6, with unresolved D. The germline gives CDR1 SGHVS, CDR2 FNYEAQ. The CDR3 totals 14 residues. Trimming removed 5 bases at V and 0 bases at J, with 5 bases between.

The chain links TRBV7-6 to TRBJ1-5, with 8 bases matching TRBD1. The CDR3 is made up of 14 amino acids. V trimming: 5 bases; J trimming: 5 bases; junction bases outside the gene matches: 5. The V gene's germline CDR1 is SGHVS and CDR2 FNYEAQ. CDR3 DNA sequence: TGTGCCAGCAGCGAACAGACAGGGGATCAGCCCCAGCATTTT. Its translation: CASSEQTGDQPQHF. The entire variable domain, with the rest obtained from reference TRBV7-6 and TRBJ1-5, is as follows: GAGVSQSPRYKVTKRGQDVALRCDPISGHVSLYWYRQALGQGPEFLTYFNYEAQQDKSGLPNDRFSAERPEGSISTLTIQRTEQRDSAMYRCASSEQTGDQPQHFGDGTRLSIL.

The gene calls are TRBV3-1 (or the pseudogene TRBV3-2) and TRBJ1-2; D unclear. V shed 4 bases and J shed 5 bases, with 11 bases lying between them. The CDR3 loop spans 13 amino acids. Germline assignment: CDR1 LGHDT and CDR2 YNNKEL (reference sequence). The CDR3 loop reads CASSPSEGYGYTF. The DNA for the CDR3 is TGTGCCAGCAGCCCTTCCGAAGGGTATGGCTACACCTTC.

The chain links TRBV6-1 to TRBJ2-2; 9 nucleotides line up with TRBD2. Germline-derived CDR1 and CDR2 are MNHNS and SASEGT. Germline trimming cut 1 base from V and 3 bases from J; bases unmatched to any gene: 0. The CDR3 spans 15 residues. CDR3 protein: CASSEGTSDTGELFF. The CDR3 DNA reads as TGTGCCAGCAGTGAAGGGACTAGCGACACCGGGGAGCTGTTTTTT.

The chain combines TRBV27 with TRBJ1-6, with D maybe TRBD1 (5 bases). The CDR3 extends over 12 amino acids. CDR1 is MNHEY, CDR2 SMNVEV, per germline (reference sequence). The germline V and J ends were trimmed by 6 bases and 10 bases, with 10 bases remaining between them. The CDR3 DNA sequence: TGTGCCAGCAGGAACGGGGGATCACCCCTCCACTTT. It translates to CASRNGGSPLHF.

CDR3 in DNA: TGTGCCAGCAGTTACTCGGGGGGACAGGCGGCCTACGAGCAGTACTTC. Its translation is CASSYSGGQAAYEQYF. This sequence joins TRBV6-6 and TRBJ2-7; 8 bases fit TRBD1. V trimming: 0 bases; J trimming: 2 bases; junction bases outside the gene matches: 6. Germline CDR1 MNHNY, CDR2 SVGAGI (reference sequence). CDR3 length: 16 amino acids.

The V gene is TRBV6-1, the J gene TRBJ1-4; D is unresolved. CDR3 length: 14 amino acids. V lost 2 bases and J 4 bases, leaving 8 bases between the germline ends. CDR1 is MNHNS and CDR2 is SASEGT in the germline V gene. The CDR3 loop reads CASSEKQVNEKLFF. The DNA of the CDR3 is TGTGCCAGCAGTGAAAAGCAGGTTAATGAAAAACTGTTTTTT.

This sequence joins TRBV19 and TRBJ1-5; D perhaps matches TRBD1 (5 bases). Germline-derived CDR1 and CDR2 are LNHDA and SQIVND (reference sequence). V gave up 5 bases and J gave up 4 bases, with 18 bases separating them. CDR3 length equals 16 residues. CDR3 DNA: TGTGCCAGTAGTGACGGTCGGGACGCAGGGAATCAGCCCCAGCATTTT. The encoded protein is CASSDGRDAGNQPQHF.

The chain is built from TRBV7-9 and TRBJ1-2; perhaps TRBD1 as D (5 bases). This CDR3 has 13 amino acids. V lost 5 bases, J lost 4 bases, and 11 bases lay in between. The germline CDR1 and CDR2 sequences are SEHNR and FQNEAQ (reference sequence). The CDR3 is CASSTGTFYGYTF. The CDR3 bases are TGTGCCAGCAGCACCGGGACTTTCTATGGCTACACCTTC.

The chain links TRBV29-1 to TRBJ1-5, with 12 bases fitting TRBD1. Germline V gene data show CDR1 as SQVTM and CDR2 as ANQGSEA. The CDR3 has 15 residues. V lost 7 bases, J lost 4 bases, and 8 bases stayed unmatched. The CDR3 sequence: CSDIGTGGVNQPQHF. Here the CDR3 DNA reads TGCAGCGACATAGGGACAGGGGGCGTAAATCAGCCCCAGCATTTT.

This rearrangement joins TRBV7-3 to TRBJ1-1; no clear D gene. The ends were cut back, 1 base at V and 2 bases at J, with 11 bases in the middle. Germline V gene data show CDR1 as SGHTA and CDR2 as FQGTGA. CDR3 length: 15 residues. As DNA, the CDR3 is TGTGCCAGCAGCTTAATCTCGGAGCCCAACACTGAAGCTTTCTTT. Protein product: CASSLISEPNTEAFF.

V is TRBV12-5 and J is TRBJ2-5, with D possibly matching TRBD2 (5 bases). Germline CDR1 reads LGHNT; CDR2 reads FRNRAP. Between the trimmed V and J ends, which lost 2 bases and 5 bases, there was a span of 18 bases. This CDR3 is 16 amino acids long. CDR3 DNA: TGTGCTAGTGGTTTGAGGCTCCTAGCCGGCAGGGAGACCCAGTACTTC. This sequence encodes CASGLRLLAGRETQYF.

This chain uses TRBV19 with TRBJ2-2; possibly TRBD1 for D (7 bases). CDR1 is LNHDA and CDR2 is SQIVND in the germline V gene (reference sequence). The CDR3 has 15 residues. Trimming stripped 4 bases from V and 7 bases from J, with 16 bases between. CDR3 nucleotides: TGTGCCAGTAGTACGTCAGGGGGAGGAAGCGGGGAGCTGTTTTTT. Its translation is CASSTSGGGSGELFF. Full variable domain (missing parts from reference TRBV19 and TRBJ2-2): DGGITQSPKYLFRKEGQNVTLSCEQNLNHDAMYWYRQDPGQGLRLIYYSQIVNDFQKGDIAEGYSVSREKKESFPLTVTSAQKNPTAFYLCASSTSGGGSGELFFGEGSRLTVL.

The V gene is TRBV13, the J gene TRBJ1-1, with D possibly TRBD1 on 5 matching bases. In germline, CDR1 is PRHDT, CDR2 FYEKMQ (reference sequence). The CDR3 loop spans 13 amino acids. V was pared by 5 bases and J by 0 bases, with 7 bases between. DNA for the CDR3: TGTGCCAGCAGCGCGACAGTGAACACTGAAGCTTTCTTT. Protein product: CASSATVNTEAFF. The full variable domain, completed using reference TRBV13 and TRBJ1-1, is AAGVIQSPRHLIKEKRETATLKCYPIPRHDTVYWYQQGPGQDPQFLISFYEKMQSDKGSIPDRFSAQQFSDYHSELNMSSLELGDSALYFCASSATVNTEAFFGQGTRLTVV.

The chain uses TRBV5-1 and TRBJ1-2, with no clear D. The CDR3 sequence is 13 residues long. V lost 4 bases to trimming and J lost 2 bases, with 9 bases between them. Germline CDR1 is SGHRS and CDR2 is YFSETQ. The CDR3 sequence is CASSPTSNYGYTF. The CDR3 DNA follows: TGCGCCAGCAGCCCGACATCAAACTATGGCTACACCTTC.

This chain links TRBV19 with TRBJ1-5; the D gene is possibly TRBD1 (5 bases). V was trimmed by 7 bases and J by 1 base, leaving 20 bases between them. The germline gives CDR1 LNHDA, CDR2 SQIVND (reference sequence). The CDR3 runs to 17 residues. The CDR3 region has the DNA TGTGCCAGTAACCCCCGGGGGGGAGGGGAGAGCAATCAGCCCCAGCATTTT. As protein: CASNPRGGGESNQPQHF.

The chain couples TRBV18 to TRBJ2-2; 7 nucleotides match TRBD1. The CDR3 length is 15 residues. Germline V gene data show CDR1 as KGHSH and CDR2 as LQKENI. V trimming: 4 bases; J trimming: 2 bases; junction bases outside the gene matches: 4. The CDR3 DNA is TGTGCCAGCTCACTACAGGGGACAAACACCGGGGAGCTGTTTTTT. Translating gives CASSLQGTNTGELFF.

This clone has only one observation. The V call is TRBV9, the J call TRBJ2-5; 8 bases are shared with TRBD1. V trimming: 1 base; J trimming: 5 bases; junction bases outside the gene matches: 16. Germline V gene data show CDR1 as SGDLS and CDR2 as YYNGEE. The CDR3 is 18 amino acids. The CDR3 nucleotides are TGTGCCAGCAGCGTAACCGGACAGGGCAAAAAGGGGTGGGAGACCCAGTACTTC. It translates to CASSVTGQGKKGWETQYF.

Comment on this clone: The junction differs from germline at one of its ends, possibly a read error. The chain links TRBV3-1 (or the pseudogene TRBV3-2) to TRBJ2-5; D might be TRBD2 (5 bases). This CDR3 has 14 amino acids. The germline CDR1 and CDR2 sequences are LGHDT and YNNKEL (reference sequence). CDR3 DNA sequence: TGTGCCAGCAGACAAGGCAGGAGGTGGGAGACCCAGTACTTC. Translating it yields CASRQGRRWETQYF.

The chain recombines TRBV5-8 with TRBJ1-1; no reliable D call. The germline V gene encodes CDR1 SGHTS and CDR2 YDEGEE. The CDR3 spans 16 residues. V was trimmed by 0 bases and J by 4 bases, leaving 16 bases between them. This CDR3 is CASSLGVTTELTEAFF. CDR3 nucleotide sequence: TGTGCCAGCAGCTTGGGGGTAACGACTGAACTCACTGAAGCTTTCTTT.

This chain joins TRBV6-1 and TRBJ1-6, with 8 bases aligning to TRBD1. Germline values: CDR1 MNHNS, CDR2 SASEGT. Trimming removed 2 bases from V and 7 bases from J; junction bases left unmatched: 13. There are 18 residues in the CDR3. The CDR3 region has the DNA TGTGCCAGCAGTGAAATTTCGGCAGGGGGCGTAGGAAATTCACCCCTCCACTTT. This sequence encodes CASSEISAGGVGNSPLHF.

The CDR3 nucleotides are TGTGCCAGCAGCGTAGACTTCCTCGGCGAGCAGTACTTC. It translates to CASSVDFLGEQYF. The chain has TRBV9 and TRBJ2-7, with unresolved D. The CDR3 contains 13 residues. Germline lookup yields CDR1 SGDLS and CDR2 YYNGEE. V was trimmed by 0 bases and J by 6 bases, leaving 10 bases between them.

V and J are TRBV19 and TRBJ1-2, with a tentative D call TRBD1 (6 bases). V was cut by 4 bases and J by 4 bases, with 13 bases left in between. CDR1 is LNHDA and CDR2 is SQIVND in the germline V gene (reference sequence). CDR3 size: 14 residues. In DNA form, the CDR3 reads TGTGCCAGTAGTACCCGTCGACAGGTCTATGGCTACACCTTC. It specifies CASSTRRQVYGYTF.

J is TRBJ1-2 and V is TRBV7-9; the D is unclear. The V end lost 5 bases, the J end lost 10 bases, and 20 bases lay between the germline ends. The CDR3 spans 14 residues. Germline CDR1 SEHNR, CDR2 FQNEAQ (reference sequence). CDR3 sequence reads: CASSPTGRVNVYTF. Here the CDR3 DNA reads TGTGCCAGCAGCCCGACGGGGAGGGTTAACGTCTACACCTTC.

This chain connects TRBV6-4 to TRBJ1-6, with 7 bases identical to TRBD1. The CDR3 is 16 amino acids. The trim removed 3 bases at V and 5 bases at J, leaving 7 bases unmatched. Germline V gene sequence: CDR1 MRHNA, CDR2 SNTAGT. The CDR3: CASSEQGLVNNSPLHF. In nucleotides, the CDR3 is TGTGCCAGCAGTGAACAGGGGCTGGTGAATAATTCACCCCTCCACTTT.

The chain joins TRBV7-8 to TRBJ2-1, with a weak D call TRBD2 (5 bases). CDR1 and CDR2 (germline): SGHVS, FQNEAQ. CDR3 length equals 18 residues. The ends were cut back, 1 base at V and 6 bases at J, with 22 bases in the middle. CDR3 coding DNA: TGTGCCAGCAGCTTAGTGATTTCCGGGGTACAGACAATCAATGAGCAGTTCTTC. This codes for CASSLVISGVQTINEQFF.